The 4 T cell receptor beta chains below all came from one sample that was sequenced in a study of B cell selection in AIRE deficiency. Clones were read by immunoSEQ multiplex PCR, and TCRdb kept only the in-frame ones, dropping some. The table includes about 15,000 clones, 90% to 95% detected once. Regulatory T cells were sorted as CD4+CD25hiCD127low/negative cells. The specimen sequenced was Tregs sorted from PBMCs. These receptors came from a human donor with AIRE deficiency.

The chain links TRBV5-4 to TRBJ1-5, with 8 bases lining up with TRBD1. Germline V gives CDR1 SGHNT, CDR2 YYREEE (reference sequence). The CDR3 spans 16 residues. Losses at the gene ends were 4 bases for V and 0 bases for J; bases not matched to a gene: 6. The CDR3 spells CASSLRQGNSNQPQHF. CDR3 nucleotide sequence: TGTGCCAGCAGCCTACGACAGGGGAATAGCAATCAGCCCCAGCATTTT.

The V gene is TRBV6-5, the J gene TRBJ2-7; tentatively, D is TRBD1 (6 bases). CDR3 length equals 14 residues. Between the trimmed V and J ends, which lost 5 bases and 4 bases, there was a span of 15 bases. Germline loops: CDR1 MNHEY, CDR2 SVGAGI. The CDR3 DNA is TGTGCCAGCAGTCAGGGGCGGGTCTATTACGAGCAGTACTTC. It encodes CASSQGRVYYEQYF.

This chain connects TRBV2 to TRBJ2-5, with a tentative D call TRBD2 (6 bases). V was clipped by 5 bases and J by 4 bases, with 14 bases between them. There are 14 residues in the CDR3. Germline V CDR1 and CDR2: SNHLY, FYNNEI. The CDR3 spells CASSSTRRVETQYF. The CDR3 nucleotides read TGTGCCAGCAGTAGCACGCGGAGGGTAGAGACCCAGTACTTC.

J is TRBJ2-2 and V is TRBV29-1, with 7 bases identical to TRBD2. The CDR3 extends over 16 amino acids. The V segment lost 7 bases and the J segment 7 bases; nucleotides outside the gene matches: 18. Germline CDR1 is SQVTM and CDR2 is ANQGSEA. The CDR3 loop is CSAKQGRREDSGELFF. In DNA form, the CDR3 reads TGCAGCGCAAAACAAGGGCGCCGGGAGGATAGCGGGGAGCTGTTTTTT.